The entry below describes one T cell receptor (beta chain). No antigen is known for it. V was clipped by 6 bases and J by 0 bases; unmatched bases: 4. Germline CDR1 MNHEY, CDR2 SVGEGT. The CDR3 is 14 residues long. The sample comes from a study of blood T cells in healthy people across ages. Study conclusions and caveats: Strongly correlated with naive T cell percentage was TCR beta diversity.

A second PCR of about 6 to 11 cycles used a sample-barcoded 5' primer and a J-beta primer mix. Tagging of each cDNA molecule was performed by a template-switch adaptor with 12 random nucleotides. TCRdb re-called the 5' RACE reads with MiXCR, one entry per CDR3 protein. This sample has approximately 770,000 distinct CDR3 sequences, with roughly 60% found just once. This receptor was identified in a man aged 30-40 years in good health. V usage is TRBV6-2 or TRBV6-3 and J usage is TRBJ2-7, with TRBD2 matching 8 bases. The sequencing sample was made of blood. The CDR3 loop reads CASRQGLGSYEQYF. In DNA, the CDR3 is TGTGCCAGCAGGCAGGGACTAGGCTCCTACGAGCAGTACTTC.